The TCR beta chain under discussion was sequenced for a study of cytomegalovirus exposure and HLA in healthy donors. Germline assignment: CDR1 KGHSH and CDR2 LQKENI. V dropped 2 bases and J dropped 5 bases, with 13 bases sitting between them. The CDR3 runs 15 residues. With respect to this clone: The antigen remains undetermined.

PCR primers comprised 60 Vbeta and 13 Jbeta primers. Profiled with immunoSEQ multiplex PCR; TCRdb holds only in-frame clones, not every one. Of roughly 150,000 clones listed, roughly three quarters are singletons. Study-wide results and caveats: Most TCR sequences showed up rarely, but some public TCRs showed up in many donors. CMV serostatus alone was available as immune exposure information.

The V gene is TRBV18, the J gene TRBJ2-1; a weak D match, TRBD1 (6 bases). The sample taken for sequencing was PBMCs. The TCR sequence derives from a male donor in good health and CMV-seronegative. The CDR3 nucleotides are TGTGCCAGCTCACCAATCCCGACAGGTAACAATGAGCAGTTCTTC. Translating it yields CASSPIPTGNNEQFF. The full variable domain, in which reference TRBV18 and TRBJ2-1 provide the parts outside the CDR3, is NAGVMQNPRHLVRRRGQEARLRCSPMKGHSHVYWYRQLPEEGLKFMVYLQKENIIDESGMPKERFSAEFPKEGPSILRIQQVVRGDSAAYFCASSPIPTGNNEQFFGPGTRLTVL.